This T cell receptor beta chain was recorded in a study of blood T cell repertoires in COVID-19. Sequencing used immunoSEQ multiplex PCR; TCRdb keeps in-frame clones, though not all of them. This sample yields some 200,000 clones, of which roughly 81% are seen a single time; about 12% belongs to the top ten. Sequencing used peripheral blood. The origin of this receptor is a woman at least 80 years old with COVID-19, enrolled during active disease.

CDR3 sequence (DNA): TGTGCCTGGAGTGTAACTCCCTACACTGAAGCTTTCTTT. This encodes CAWSVTPYTEAFF. The genes are TRBV30 and TRBJ1-1; no clear D gene. Germline V gene lookup returns CDR1 GTSNPN and CDR2 SVGIG (reference sequence). The germline V and J ends were trimmed by 0 bases and 3 bases, with 8 bases remaining between them. There are 13 residues in the CDR3.